The clone carrying this T cell receptor beta chain was seen ten or more times. The length of the CDR3 is 15 residues. Trimming left V 3 bases short and J 2 bases short, with 11 bases between. The sample originates from a study of early T cells in non-severe SARS-CoV-2 infection. TCRdb redid the calling of the 5' RACE reads with MiXCR, one entry per CDR3 protein. The sample consists of about 110,000 distinct CDR3 sequences, about 12% of them appearing once. Material: whole blood. The rearrangement uses TRBV12-3 or TRBV12-4 and TRBJ1-5; D perhaps matches TRBD1 (5 bases). The receptor's source is an adult who was a healthcare worker with PCR-confirmed SARS-CoV-2 infection or an uninfected control (not recorded which). The CDR3 coding sequence is TGTGCCAGCAGTTTCAACACGGGGGGCAATCAGCCCCAGCATTTT. Translation: CASSFNTGGNQPQHF.